What follows are 3 T cell receptor beta chains derived from one specimen sequenced in a study of blood T cell repertoires in COVID-19. Libraries were prepared by immunoSEQ multiplex PCR; TCRdb keeps only in-frame clonotypes and omits some of them. The sample holds more than 200,000 clones, 80% seen once. Sequencing was done on a sample of PBMCs or T cells enriched from blood (not recorded which). All receptors derive from a man aged 25-40 years with acute COVID-19.

The V gene is TRBV5-6, the J gene TRBJ1-5; tentative D call: TRBD1 (6 bases). CDR1 is SGHDT, CDR2 YYEEEE, per germline. The CDR3 is made up of 15 amino acids. Deletions cut 4 bases from V and 1 base from J, with 12 bases between. DNA of the CDR3: TGTGCCAGCAGCGCCCAGGGGATCAGCAATCAGCCCCAGCATTTT. This encodes CASSAQGISNQPQHF.

The V call is TRBV6-5, the J call TRBJ1-2, with 7 bases aligning to TRBD1. There are 12 residues in the CDR3. The junction had 5 bases not matched to a gene; V was cut back by 6 bases and J by 7 bases. Germline V gene data show CDR1 as MNHEY and CDR2 as SVGAGI. CDR3 protein: CASSFTGVGYTF. In DNA form, the CDR3 reads TGTGCCAGCAGCTTTACAGGGGTTGGCTACACCTTC.

CDR3 DNA sequence: TGTGCCAGTAGTATAGATGCCGGCTCTGGGGCCAACGTCCTGACTTTC. Residues: CASSIDAGSGANVLTF. This chain links TRBV19 with TRBJ2-6; D is unresolved. The CDR3 totals 16 residues. V was shortened by 0 bases and J by 0 bases, with 6 bases between the two germline ends. Germline assignment: CDR1 LNHDA and CDR2 SQIVND (reference sequence).